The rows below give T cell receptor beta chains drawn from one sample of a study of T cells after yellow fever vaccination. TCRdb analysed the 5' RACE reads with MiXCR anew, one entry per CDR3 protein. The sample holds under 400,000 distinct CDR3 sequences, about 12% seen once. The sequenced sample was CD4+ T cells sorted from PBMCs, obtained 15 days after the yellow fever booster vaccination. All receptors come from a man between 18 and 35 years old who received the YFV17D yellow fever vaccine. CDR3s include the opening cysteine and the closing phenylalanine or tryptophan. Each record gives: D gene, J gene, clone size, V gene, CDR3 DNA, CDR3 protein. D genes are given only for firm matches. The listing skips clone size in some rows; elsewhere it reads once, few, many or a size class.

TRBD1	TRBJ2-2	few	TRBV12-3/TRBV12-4	TGTGCCAGCAGTTGGAGGCAGGGGGCCGGGGAGCTGTTTTTT	CASSWRQGAGELFF
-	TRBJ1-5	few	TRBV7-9	TGTGCCAGCAGCTTAGGGGCAGGGCCGGTAAGTCAGCCCCAGCATTTT	CASSLGAGPVSQPQHF
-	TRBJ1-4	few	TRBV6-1	TGTGCCAGCAGTGAAGGACGCAGGGCCAGGCTCTATGAAAAACTGTTTTTT	CASSEGRRARLYEKLFF
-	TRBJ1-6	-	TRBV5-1	TGCGCCAGCAGCTTGGACGAGGGACGGTCTAATTCACCCCTCCACTTT	CASSLDEGRSNSPLHF
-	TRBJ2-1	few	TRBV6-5	TGTGCCAGCAGTCGAAACCTACTAATACAAAGGTACAATGAGCAGTTCTTC	CASSRNLLIQRYNEQFF
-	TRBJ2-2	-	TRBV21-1	TGTGCCAGCCCACTCGGGACAGGGGGCGGGGTAACGAACACCGGGGAGCTGTTTTTT	CASPLGTGGGVTNTGELFF
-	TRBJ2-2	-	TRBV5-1	TGCGCCAGCAGCTGGACAGTTCCGAACACCGGGGAGCTGTTTTTT	CASSWTVPNTGELFF
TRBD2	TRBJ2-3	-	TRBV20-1	TGCAGTGCTCCGCTTGGCGGGGGGGTGAGCACAGATACGCAGTATTTT	CSAPLGGGVSTDTQYF
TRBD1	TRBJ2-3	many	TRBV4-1	TGCGCCAGCAGCCAATCGGACAGGGGTTTCCCAGATACGCAGTATTTT	CASSQSDRGFPDTQYF
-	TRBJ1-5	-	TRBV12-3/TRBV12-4	TGTGCCAGCAGTTTAACTCTAAACGGGGGGAATCAGCCCCAGCATTTT	CASSLTLNGGNQPQHF
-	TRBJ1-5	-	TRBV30	TGTGCCTGGAGTGGGGAACAGGGCAATCAGCCCCAGCATTTT	CAWSGEQGNQPQHF
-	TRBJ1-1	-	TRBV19	TGTGCCAGTAGAGAATCAGTCACTGAAGCTTTCTTT	CASRESVTEAFF
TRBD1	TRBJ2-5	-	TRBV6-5	TGTGCCAGCAGTTACTCCCGACAGGGTGGGGAGACCCAGTACTTC	CASSYSRQGGETQYF
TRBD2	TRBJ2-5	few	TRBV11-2	TGTGCCAGCAGCGACGCAACTAGCGGCCCCCAAGAGACCCAGTACTTC	CASSDATSGPQETQYF
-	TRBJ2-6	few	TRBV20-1	TGCAGTGCTAGAGTGGTAGGCGGGACCGACTCTGGGGCCAACGTCCTGACTTTC	CSARVVGGTDSGANVLTF
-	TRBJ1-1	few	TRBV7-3	TGTGCCAGCAGCCCTACGTCGGGGACTGAAGCTTTCTTT	CASSPTSGTEAFF
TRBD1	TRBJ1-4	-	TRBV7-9	TGTGCCAGCAGCCAGGGACAGGGGGCTGAAAAACTGTTTTTT	CASSQGQGAEKLFF
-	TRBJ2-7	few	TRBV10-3	TGTGCCATCAGAACCACGGGGCTTAACGAGCAGTACTTC	CAIRTTGLNEQYF
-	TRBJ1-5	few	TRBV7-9	TGTGCCAGCAGCTTAGGTTGGGGTCAGCCCCAGCATTTT	CASSLGWGQPQHF
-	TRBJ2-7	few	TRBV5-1	TGCGCCAGCAGCTTGGTGACAGACTCCTACGAGCAGTACTTC	CASSLVTDSYEQYF